This T cell receptor beta chain derives from a study of blood T cell repertoires in COVID-19. Overall study: Sample material is recorded as cDNA or gDNA derived from T cells, B-cell-depleted T cells, or PBMCs.

This clone appeared once. The CDR3 is 15 amino acids. Trimming left V 5 bases short and J 0 bases short, with 8 bases between. Germline V gene sequence: CDR1 MDHEN, CDR2 SYDVKM. Generated by immunoSEQ multiplex PCR, the TCRdb table keeps only in-frame clones and is missing some. The sample yields around 110,000 clones, 85% seen once. The rearrangement joins TRBV28 to TRBJ1-6, with D possibly TRBD1 on 5 matching bases. The sequencing sample was made of peripheral blood. This receptor was taken from a man aged 40-50 years with acute or convalescent COVID-19. This chain's CDR3 is CASSQGGSYNSPLHF. The CDR3 coding sequence is TGTGCCAGCAGTCAGGGCGGCTCCTATAATTCACCCCTCCACTTT.